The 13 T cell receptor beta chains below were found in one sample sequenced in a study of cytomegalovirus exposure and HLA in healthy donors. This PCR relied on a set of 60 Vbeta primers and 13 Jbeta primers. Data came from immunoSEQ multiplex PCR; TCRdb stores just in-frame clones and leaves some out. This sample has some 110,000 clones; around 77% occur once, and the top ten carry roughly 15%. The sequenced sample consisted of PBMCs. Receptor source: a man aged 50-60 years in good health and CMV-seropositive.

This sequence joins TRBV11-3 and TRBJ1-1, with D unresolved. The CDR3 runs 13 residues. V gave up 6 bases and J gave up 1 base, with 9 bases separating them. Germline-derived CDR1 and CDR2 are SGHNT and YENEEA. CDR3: CASSTTQNTEAFF. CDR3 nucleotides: TGTGCCAGCAGTACGACACAGAACACTGAAGCTTTCTTT.

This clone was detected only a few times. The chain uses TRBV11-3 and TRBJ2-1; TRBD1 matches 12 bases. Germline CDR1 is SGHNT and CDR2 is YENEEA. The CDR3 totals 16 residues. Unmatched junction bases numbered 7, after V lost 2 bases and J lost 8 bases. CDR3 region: CASSLNLGTGGDEQFF. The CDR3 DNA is TGTGCCAGCAGCTTAAATCTCGGGACAGGGGGCGATGAGCAGTTCTTC.

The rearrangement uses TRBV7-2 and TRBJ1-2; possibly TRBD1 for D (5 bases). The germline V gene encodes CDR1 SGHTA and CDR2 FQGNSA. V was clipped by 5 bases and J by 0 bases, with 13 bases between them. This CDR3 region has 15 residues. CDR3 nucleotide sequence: TGTGCCAGCAGCCCACCTTCGACAGCTAACTATGGCTACACCTTC. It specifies CASSPPSTANYGYTF.

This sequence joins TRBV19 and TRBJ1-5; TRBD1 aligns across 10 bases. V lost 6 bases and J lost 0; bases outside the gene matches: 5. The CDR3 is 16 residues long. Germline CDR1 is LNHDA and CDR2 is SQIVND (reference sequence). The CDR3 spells CASSDRGRDSNQPQHF. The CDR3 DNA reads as TGTGCCAGTAGCGACAGGGGGCGGGATAGCAATCAGCCCCAGCATTTT.

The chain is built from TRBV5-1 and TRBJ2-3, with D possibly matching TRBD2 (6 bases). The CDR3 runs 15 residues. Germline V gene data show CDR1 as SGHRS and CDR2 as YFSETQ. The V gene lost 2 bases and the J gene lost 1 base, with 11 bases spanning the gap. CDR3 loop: CASSFGSGGTDTQYF. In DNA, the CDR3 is TGCGCCAGCAGCTTCGGGAGCGGAGGCACAGATACGCAGTATTTT. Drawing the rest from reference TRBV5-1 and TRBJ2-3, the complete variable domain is KAGVTQTPRYLIKTRGQQVTLSCSPISGHRSVSWYQQTPGQGLQFLFEYFSETQRNKGNFPGRFSGRQFSNSRSEMNVSTLELGDSALYLCASSFGSGGTDTQYFGPGTRLTVL.

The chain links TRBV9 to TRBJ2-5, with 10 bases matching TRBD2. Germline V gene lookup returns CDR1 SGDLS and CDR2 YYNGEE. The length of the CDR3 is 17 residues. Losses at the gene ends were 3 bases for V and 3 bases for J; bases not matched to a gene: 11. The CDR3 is CASSARTVAGGKETQYF. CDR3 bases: TGTGCCAGCAGCGCACGTACTGTAGCGGGAGGTAAAGAGACCCAGTACTTC.

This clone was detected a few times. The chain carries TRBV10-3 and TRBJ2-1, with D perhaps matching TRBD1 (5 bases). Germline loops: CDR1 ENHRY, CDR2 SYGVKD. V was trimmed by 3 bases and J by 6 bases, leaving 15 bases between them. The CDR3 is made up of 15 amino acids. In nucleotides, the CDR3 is TGTGCCATCAGTGACGGCAGGGAAGTGGGCAATGAGCAGTTCTTC. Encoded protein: CAISDGREVGNEQFF.

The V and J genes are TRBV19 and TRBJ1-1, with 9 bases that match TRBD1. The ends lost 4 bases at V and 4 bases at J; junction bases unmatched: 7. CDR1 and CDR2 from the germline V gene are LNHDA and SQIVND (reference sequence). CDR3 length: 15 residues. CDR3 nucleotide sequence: TGTGCCAGTAGTAACAGGGGGCTTTGGGGCACTGAAGCTTTCTTT. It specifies CASSNRGLWGTEAFF.

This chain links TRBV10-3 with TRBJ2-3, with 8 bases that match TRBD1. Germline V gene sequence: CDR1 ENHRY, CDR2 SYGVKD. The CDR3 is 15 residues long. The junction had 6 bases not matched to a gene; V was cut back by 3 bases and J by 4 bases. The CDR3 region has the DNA TGTGCCATCAGTGACCCAGGGGGCGCCGCAGATACGCAGTATTTT. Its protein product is CAISDPGGAADTQYF.

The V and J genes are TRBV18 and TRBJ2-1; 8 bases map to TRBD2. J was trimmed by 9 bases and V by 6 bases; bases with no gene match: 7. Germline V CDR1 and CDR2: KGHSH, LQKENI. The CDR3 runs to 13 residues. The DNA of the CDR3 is TGTGCCAGCTCCGGACTAGCTGCGGGTGAGCAGTTCTTC. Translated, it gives CASSGLAAGEQFF. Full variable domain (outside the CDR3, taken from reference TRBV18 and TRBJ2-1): NAGVMQNPRHLVRRRGQEARLRCSPMKGHSHVYWYRQLPEEGLKFMVYLQKENIIDESGMPKERFSAEFPKEGPSILRIQQVVRGDSAAYFCASSGLAAGEQFFGPGTRLTVL.

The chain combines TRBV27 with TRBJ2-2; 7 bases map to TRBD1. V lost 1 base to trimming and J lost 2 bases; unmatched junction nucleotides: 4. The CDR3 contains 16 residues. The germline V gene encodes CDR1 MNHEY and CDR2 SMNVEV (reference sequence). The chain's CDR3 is CASSLLEGANTGELFF. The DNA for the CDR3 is TGTGCCAGCAGTTTATTAGAGGGGGCAAACACCGGGGAGCTGTTTTTT.

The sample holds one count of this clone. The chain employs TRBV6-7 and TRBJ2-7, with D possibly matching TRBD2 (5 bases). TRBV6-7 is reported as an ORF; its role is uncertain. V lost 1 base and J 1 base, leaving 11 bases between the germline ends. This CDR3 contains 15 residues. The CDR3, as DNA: TGTGCCAGCAGTTACTACCGGGAAAAGTCCTACGAGCAGTACTTC. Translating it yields CASSYYREKSYEQYF.

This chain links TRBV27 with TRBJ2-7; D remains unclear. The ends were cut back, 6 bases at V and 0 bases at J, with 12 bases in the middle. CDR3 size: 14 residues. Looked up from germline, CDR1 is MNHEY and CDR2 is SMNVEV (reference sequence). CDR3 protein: CASSPQVSSYEQYF. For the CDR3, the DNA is TGTGCCAGCAGCCCCCAAGTCAGCTCCTACGAGCAGTACTTC.